The 3 T cell receptor beta chains below were found in one sample sequenced in a study of shared clonotypes between healthy human individuals. Profiling relied on immunoSEQ multiplex PCR, and the TCRdb table lists in-frame clones only, not all of them. This repertoire shows about half a million clones, around four fifths found once; its top ten account for around 13%. Sequencing was done on a sample of PBMCs. These receptors were obtained from a woman aged 40 to 49 in good health. Some clones in this sample may be carry-over from other donors' samples.

There are a few counts of this clone. The V call is TRBV29-1, the J call TRBJ2-2, with 8 bases lining up with TRBD1. J was trimmed by 7 bases and V by 3 bases; bases with no gene match: 7. Germline CDR1 SQVTM, CDR2 ANQGSEA. The CDR3 has 14 residues. The CDR3 region is CSVDSGTGVGELFF. The CDR3 coding sequence is TGCAGCGTTGACTCCGGGACAGGAGTCGGGGAGCTGTTTTTT.

The rearrangement links TRBV27 to TRBJ1-5; maybe TRBD1 (6 bases). This CDR3 region has 14 residues. Trimming removed 5 bases at V and 6 bases at J, with 14 bases between. The germline CDR1 and CDR2 sequences are MNHEY and SMNVEV (reference sequence). CDR3 in DNA: TGTGCCAGCAGTCGGCAGGGGAGGGGTCAGCCCCAGCATTTT. Its translation is CASSRQGRGQPQHF.

V and J are TRBV27 and TRBJ1-1; TRBD1 might be the D (6 bases). In germline, CDR1 is MNHEY, CDR2 SMNVEV (reference sequence). V was shortened by 3 bases and J by 2 bases, with 10 bases between the two germline ends. CDR3 length: 14 amino acids. The CDR3 here is CASSFGGGNTEAFF. For the CDR3, the DNA is TGTGCCAGCAGTTTCGGGGGGGGCAACACTGAAGCTTTCTTT.